The clone carrying this T cell receptor beta chain was detected only a few times. Its antigen is unknown. These data are taken from a study of T cell repertoires in cytomegalovirus infection. Study summary: CMV infection together with matching HLA type was indicated by public TCR beta signatures. Study findings and constraints: The ex vivo response was dominated by HLA-C-restricted CMV-specific TCR beta clonotypes.

TCRdb re-analysed the reads in MiXCR, keeping a single row per CDR3 protein. The sample lists under 300,000 distinct CDR3 sequences, 9% to 15% occurring once. CDR1 MNHNY and CDR2 SVGAGI come from the germline V gene (reference sequence). The CDR3 runs 13 residues. Trimming removed 7 bases at V and 7 bases at J, with 16 bases between. This receptor was obtained from a human donor in good health (CMV status not recorded). Some clones in this sample may be carry-over from other donors' samples. Sequencing was performed on PBMCs. The genes are TRBV6-6 and TRBJ1-2, with D maybe TRBD1 (6 bases). In nucleotides, the CDR3 is TGTGCCAGCACTGGTTCGGGGGCGAGTGGCTACACCTTC. Encoded protein: CASTGSGASGYTF.